This T cell receptor (beta chain) was sequenced during a study of radiation and T cells in renal cell carcinoma. Study in general: Nephrectomy followed 15 Gy stereotactic body radiation by 4 weeks. General study results and limits: Top tumor clonotypes rose in blood 2 weeks post-radiation, then contracted.

The protocol was immunoSEQ multiplex PCR, while the TCRdb copy is restricted to in-frame clones and leaves out a portion. The table lists more than 100,000 clones, 85% to 90% of them singletons. In the case of this clone: No antigen is known for it.

CDR3 length: 13 residues. Trimming took 4 bases from V and 4 from J, leaving 8 bases between them. CDR1 SGDLS and CDR2 YYNGEE come from the germline V gene. As for time point: blood 2 weeks post-SBRT. Treatment defined: 15 Gy SBRT to primary tumor, nephrectomy 4 weeks later. The tumor was a clear cell renal cell carcinoma. This TCR was sampled from a woman aged 70-85 years with renal cell carcinoma. The genes are TRBV9 and TRBJ2-2, with a weak D call TRBD1 (6 bases). The starting material was blood, obtained from a patient whose treatment included radiotherapy and nephrectomy. The CDR3 protein is CASSLQGTGELFF. As DNA, the CDR3 is TGTGCCAGCAGCCTACAGGGCACCGGGGAGCTGTTTTTT.